These T cell receptor beta chains were read from a single sample in a study of patients and donors after allogeneic stem cell transplantation. One entry per CDR3 protein, called by TCRdb with MiXCR from the RT-PCR reads. In the table there are about 74,000 distinct CDR3 sequences, approximately 25% of which are singletons. Input material: blood, either unsorted or a sorted T cell fraction (not recorded which). Every receptor here comes from a human donor who was either an allogeneic HSCT recipient or a stem cell or donor lymphocyte infusion donor (not recorded which). It is not recorded whose cells these are; they may come from a transplant donor. CDR3s include the opening cysteine and the closing phenylalanine or tryptophan. D genes are given only for firm matches. A row's size may be missing; if present it is once, few, many or a size class.

few	TRBV4-2	TRBJ2-5	TRBD2	CASSVWGAGIQETQYF	TGTGCCAGCTCGGTTTGGGGAGCGGGAATACAAGAGACCCAGTACTTC
NA	TRBV7-9	TRBJ2-5	NA	CASSSAFMGAQYF	TGTGCCAGCAGCTCCGCTTTCATGGGGGCCCAGTACTTC
NA	TRBV12-3/TRBV12-4	TRBJ2-2	NA	CASSPPGAPGELFF	TGTGCCAGCAGTCCACCCGGGGCGCCCGGGGAGCTGTTTTTT
NA	TRBV20-1	TRBJ1-1	NA	CSARDGELAFF	TGCAGTGCTAGAGATGGGGAGTTGGCTTTCTTT
NA	TRBV15	TRBJ2-7	TRBD1	CATSEHRGDEQYF	TGTGCCACCAGCGAGCACAGGGGCGACGAGCAGTACTTC
few	TRBV12-3/TRBV12-4	TRBJ2-1	NA	CASSLGRGDEQFF	TGTGCCAGCAGTTTAGGGAGGGGGGATGAGCAGTTCTTC
NA	TRBV10-3	TRBJ2-1	NA	CAISEIGETSFDEQFF	TGTGCCATCAGTGAGATAGGGGAGACGAGTTTCGATGAGCAGTTCTTC
NA	TRBV5-1	TRBJ2-7	NA	CASSLGGFYEQYF	TGCGCCAGCAGCTTGGGGGGCTTCTACGAGCAGTACTTC
NA	TRBV5-1	TRBJ1-6	NA	CASSLDRSSYNSPLHF	TGCGCCAGCAGCTTGGATAGAAGCTCCTATAATTCACCCCTCCACTTT
NA	TRBV5-1	TRBJ1-5	NA	CASSLDTGNQPKHF	TGCGCCAGCAGCTTGGATACAGGCAATCAGCCCAAGCATTTT
NA	TRBV4-2	TRBJ2-7	NA	CASSQVSGRAFSYEQYF	TGTGCCAGCAGCCAAGTTAGTGGCAGGGCGTTCTCCTACGAGCAGTACTTC
many	TRBV4-2	TRBJ1-5	NA	CASSQVYGPYSNQPQHF	TGTGCCAGCAGCCAAGTGTACGGCCCCTATAGCAATCAGCCCCAGCATTTT
once	TRBV20-1	TRBJ2-1	NA	CSATDFLNEQFF	TGCAGTGCCACGGACTTCCTTAATGAGCAGTTCTTC
NA	TRBV9	TRBJ2-1	NA	CASSVGAPHNYNEQFF	TGTGCCAGCAGCGTAGGAGCCCCCCATAACTACAATGAGCAGTTCTTC
NA	TRBV3-1	TRBJ2-1	NA	CASSLGLGEQFF	TGTGCCAGCAGCCTGGGCCTCGGTGAGCAGTTCTTC
NA	TRBV7-9	TRBJ2-3	NA	CASSPGLGELSTDTQYF	TGTGCCAGCAGCCCCGGTTTGGGGGAGCTGAGCACAGATACGCAGTATTTT
few	TRBV20-1	TRBJ2-3	NA	CSARDLTDTQYF	TGCAGTGCTAGAGATCTCACAGATACGCAGTATTTT
few	TRBV12-3/TRBV12-4	TRBJ2-3	NA	CASSLEGGTDTQYF	TGTGCCAGCAGTTTGGAAGGGGGCACAGATACGCAGTATTTT
many	TRBV4-1	TRBJ1-4	NA	CASSQGERNEKLFF	TGCGCCAGCAGCCAAGGGGAACGTAATGAAAAACTGTTTTTT
few	TRBV6-2/TRBV6-3	TRBJ1-5	NA	CASSYYNQPQHF	TGTGCCAGCAGTTACTACAATCAGCCCCAGCATTTT
few	TRBV24-1	TRBJ1-2	NA	CATSDLEEGGYTF	TGTGCCACCAGTGACTTAGAGGAGGGCGGCTACACCTTC
NA	TRBV30	TRBJ1-2	TRBD1	CAWTPWGQGVIYGYTF	TGTGCCTGGACTCCCTGGGGACAGGGTGTGATCTATGGCTACACCTTC
few	TRBV7-2	TRBJ2-2	TRBD2	CASSLLAGGPSTGELFF	TGTGCCAGCAGCTTACTAGCGGGGGGGCCAAGCACCGGGGAGCTGTTTTTT
few	TRBV29-1	TRBJ1-1	TRBD1	CSVERQGVSTEAFF	TGCAGCGTTGAAAGGCAGGGGGTTTCCACTGAAGCTTTCTTT
NA	TRBV24-1	TRBJ2-5	NA	CATSDSGLAKETQYF	TGTGCCACCAGTGATTCCGGACTCGCAAAAGAGACCCAGTACTTC
NA	TRBV10-3	TRBJ2-3	TRBD2	CAISAGTSGITDTQYF	TGTGCCATCAGTGCTGGGACTAGCGGAATCACAGATACGCAGTATTTT
few	TRBV5-5	TRBJ2-7	TRBD2	CASSFLAGGPHEQYF	TGTGCCAGCAGCTTTTTAGCGGGGGGGCCCCACGAGCAGTACTTC
few	TRBV28	TRBJ2-7	NA	CASSLLHDGQRRNYEQYF	TGTGCCAGCAGTTTATTACATGACGGGCAAAGAAGGAACTACGAGCAGTACTTC
few	TRBV13	TRBJ2-1	NA	CASSLGGPPYNEQFF	TGTGCCAGCAGCCTCGGGGGGCCCCCCTACAATGAGCAGTTCTTC
few	TRBV2	TRBJ2-1	NA	CASSLGGSYNEQFF	TGTGCCAGCAGTCTGGGGGGATCTTACAATGAGCAGTTCTTC
NA	TRBV5-1	TRBJ2-2	NA	CASGGVGELFF	TGCGCCAGCGGGGGCGTCGGGGAGCTGTTTTTT
NA	TRBV29-1	TRBJ2-7	TRBD1	CSVDGLGTGAYEQYF	TGCAGCGTTGATGGGTTAGGGACAGGGGCCTACGAGCAGTACTTC
NA	TRBV6-6	TRBJ1-1	NA	CASSYGTSLADTEAFF	TGTGCCAGCAGTTATGGGACTTCCCTTGCGGACACTGAAGCTTTCTTT
few	TRBV5-5	TRBJ2-5	NA	CASSLSRRSAQETQYF	TGTGCCAGCAGCTTGAGCAGGCGAAGTGCACAAGAGACCCAGTACTTC
NA	TRBV6-2/TRBV6-3	TRBJ2-3	NA	CASSYFAGGTDTQYF	TGTGCCAGCAGTTACTTCGCCGGGGGCACAGATACGCAGTATTTT
NA	TRBV20-1	TRBJ2-7	TRBD1	CSAEGTGTYEQYF	TGCAGTGCGGAAGGGACAGGGACCTACGAGCAGTACTTC
NA	TRBV5-1	TRBJ1-1	NA	CASTGGRRNTEAFF	TGCGCCAGCACGGGGGGGCGCAGGAACACTGAAGCTTTCTTT
NA	TRBV10-3	TRBJ1-2	NA	CATADLRRANYGYTF	TGTGCCACCGCAGATCTTCGGAGGGCTAACTATGGCTACACCTTC
NA	TRBV20-1	TRBJ2-1	NA	CSAASLGGAKYNEQFF	TGCAGTGCTGCCTCCCTTGGGGGGGCTAAATACAATGAGCAGTTCTTC
NA	TRBV7-9	TRBJ2-1	TRBD2	CASSLDLIPGLAYNEQFF	TGTGCCAGCAGCCTCGATCTGATCCCGGGACTAGCCTACAATGAGCAGTTCTTC
few	TRBV7-6	TRBJ1-3	NA	CASSLRDVGSSGNTIYF	TGTGCCAGCAGCTTGAGGGACGTCGGATCCTCTGGAAACACCATATATTTT
NA	TRBV12-3/TRBV12-4	TRBJ2-7	NA	CASRQRTTYEQYF	TGTGCCAGCAGGCAACGGACTACCTACGAGCAGTACTTC
NA	TRBV7-8	TRBJ2-2	NA	CASSRGARSNTGELFF	TGTGCCAGCAGCAGGGGAGCACGTTCGAACACCGGGGAGCTGTTTTTT
many	TRBV6-5	TRBJ2-5	TRBD1	CASSVGQHQETQYF	TGTGCCAGCAGTGTGGGACAGCACCAAGAGACCCAGTACTTC
NA	TRBV12-3/TRBV12-4	TRBJ1-2	NA	CASSLGPPGGGYTF	TGTGCCAGCAGTTTGGGACCACCGGGGGGTGGCTACACCTTC
NA	TRBV6-2/TRBV6-3	TRBJ2-7	NA	CASSYLRSSYEQYF	TGTGCCAGCAGTTACTTACGGAGCTCCTACGAGCAGTACTTC
NA	TRBV5-4	TRBJ2-5	TRBD1	CASSRDRRQTQYF	TGTGCCAGCAGCCGGGACAGGAGACAGACCCAGTACTTC
few	TRBV6-1	TRBJ2-1	NA	CASSLPWREPYNEQFF	TGTGCCAGCAGCCTCCCTTGGAGGGAACCCTACAATGAGCAGTTCTTC
few	TRBV11-3	TRBJ2-7	NA	CASSINRPYEQYF	TGTGCCAGCAGCATAAACAGACCCTACGAGCAGTACTTC
NA	TRBV4-3	TRBJ1-1	NA	CASSQDRGNTEAFF	TGCGCCAGCAGCCAAGATCGTGGGAACACTGAAGCTTTCTTT
NA	TRBV7-9	TRBJ2-5	TRBD2	CASSGAGGETQYF	TGTGCCAGCAGCGGAGCGGGGGGAGAGACCCAGTACTTC
many	TRBV6-1	TRBJ2-7	TRBD1	CASSEATGVYEQYF	TGTGCCAGCAGTGAAGCGACAGGGGTCTACGAGCAGTACTTC
once	TRBV20-1	TRBJ2-1	NA	CSARGGRVHHNEQFF	TGCAGTGCTAGAGGGGGAAGGGTTCATCACAATGAGCAGTTCTTC